The entry below gives a single T cell receptor beta chain sequence along with its context. The antigen is not known. The entry originates in a study of shared clonotypes between healthy human individuals. Study overall: Two female and three male donors aged 18 to 49 were enrolled. The study's findings and limits: Naive CD4 clonotype sharing across a few donors was approximately 5.2%.

Germline lookup yields CDR1 MNHEY and CDR2 SVGAGI. V dropped 8 bases and J dropped 2; count of bases not matched to a gene: 5. The CDR3 consists of 13 residues. All donors qualified as healthy HIV-negative adults and had experienced no recent acute infections or vaccinations. Naive CD45RA+ and memory CD45RA-negative subsets were split from CD4+ cells. Assay used: immunoSEQ multiplex PCR; TCRdb lists only in-frame clones, some missing. The sample has 2 million to 2.5 million clones, more than 80% seen once. The chain combines TRBV6-5 with TRBJ2-7, with 8 bases fitting TRBD2. Sequences were obtained from naive CD4+ T cells from PBMCs. This sample's subset: CD45RA+ positively selected. This receptor was obtained from a man between 18 and 29 years old in good health. Some clones in this sample may be carry-over from other donors' samples. Here the CDR3 reads CASREGGPYEQYF. Written as DNA, the CDR3 is TGTGCCAGCCGGGAGGGGGGCCCCTACGAGCAGTACTTC.